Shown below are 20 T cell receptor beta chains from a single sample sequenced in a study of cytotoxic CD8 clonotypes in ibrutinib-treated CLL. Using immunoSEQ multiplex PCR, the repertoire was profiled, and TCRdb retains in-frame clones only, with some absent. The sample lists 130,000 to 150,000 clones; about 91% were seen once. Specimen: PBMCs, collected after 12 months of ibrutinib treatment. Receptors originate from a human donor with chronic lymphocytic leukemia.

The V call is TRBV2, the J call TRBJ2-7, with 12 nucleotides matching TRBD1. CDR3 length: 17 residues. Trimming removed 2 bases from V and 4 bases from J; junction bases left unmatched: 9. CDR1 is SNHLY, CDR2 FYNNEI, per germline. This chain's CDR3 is CASSERTLGQGAYEQYF. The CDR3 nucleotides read TGTGCCAGCAGTGAACGGACGCTGGGACAGGGGGCATACGAGCAGTACTTC.

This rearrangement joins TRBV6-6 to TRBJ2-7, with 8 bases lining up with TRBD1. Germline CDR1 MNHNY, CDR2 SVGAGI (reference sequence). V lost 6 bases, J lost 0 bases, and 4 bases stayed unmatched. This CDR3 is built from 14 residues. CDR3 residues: CASRPGQGSYEQYF. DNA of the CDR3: TGTGCCAGCAGACCCGGACAGGGCTCCTACGAGCAGTACTTC.

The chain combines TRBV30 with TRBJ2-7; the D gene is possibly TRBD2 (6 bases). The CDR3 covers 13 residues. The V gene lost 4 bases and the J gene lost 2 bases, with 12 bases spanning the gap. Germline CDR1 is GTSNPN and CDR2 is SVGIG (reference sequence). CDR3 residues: CAWNGGVAYEQYF. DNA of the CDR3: TGTGCCTGGAACGGGGGAGTGGCCTACGAGCAGTACTTC.

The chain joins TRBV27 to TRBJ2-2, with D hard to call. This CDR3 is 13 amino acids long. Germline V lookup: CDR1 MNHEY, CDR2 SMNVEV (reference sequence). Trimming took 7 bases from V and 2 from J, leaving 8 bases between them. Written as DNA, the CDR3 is TGTGCCAGCACTCCTTCCAACACCGGGGAGCTGTTTTTT. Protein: CASTPSNTGELFF.

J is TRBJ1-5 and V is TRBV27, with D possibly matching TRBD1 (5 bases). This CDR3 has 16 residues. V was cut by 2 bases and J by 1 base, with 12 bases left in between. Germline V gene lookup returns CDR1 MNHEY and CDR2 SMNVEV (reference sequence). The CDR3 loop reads CASSLIGRGSNQPQHF. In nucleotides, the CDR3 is TGTGCCAGCAGTTTAATTGGTCGGGGGAGCAATCAGCCCCAGCATTTT.

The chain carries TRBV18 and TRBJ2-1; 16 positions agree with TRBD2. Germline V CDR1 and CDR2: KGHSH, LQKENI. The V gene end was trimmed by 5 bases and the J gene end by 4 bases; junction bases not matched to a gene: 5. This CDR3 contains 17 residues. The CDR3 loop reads CASSMGLAGGQYNEQFF. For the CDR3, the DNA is TGTGCCAGCTCAATGGGACTAGCGGGAGGGCAATACAATGAGCAGTTCTTC.

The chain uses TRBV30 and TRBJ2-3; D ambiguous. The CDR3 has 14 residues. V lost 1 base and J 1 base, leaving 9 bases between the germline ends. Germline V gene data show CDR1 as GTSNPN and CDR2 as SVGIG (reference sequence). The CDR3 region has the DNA TGTGCCTGGAGTGGAGGCCAGGGCACAGATACGCAGTATTTT. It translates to CAWSGGQGTDTQYF.

The CDR3 is CSVAGGRETQYF. DNA for the CDR3: TGCAGCGTTGCAGGGGGCCGGGAGACCCAGTACTTC. The chain employs TRBV29-1 and TRBJ2-5; 8 nucleotides line up with TRBD1. V lost 4 bases to trimming and J lost 5 bases; unmatched junction nucleotides: 3. The CDR3 spans 12 residues. Per germline, CDR1 SQVTM and CDR2 ANQGSEA.

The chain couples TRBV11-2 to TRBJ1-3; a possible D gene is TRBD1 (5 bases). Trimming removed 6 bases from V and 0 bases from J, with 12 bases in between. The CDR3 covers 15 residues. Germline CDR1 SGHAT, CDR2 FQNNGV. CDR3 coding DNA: TGTGCCAGCAGTCCCGACAGCGTCTCTGGAAACACCATATATTTT. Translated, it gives CASSPDSVSGNTIYF.

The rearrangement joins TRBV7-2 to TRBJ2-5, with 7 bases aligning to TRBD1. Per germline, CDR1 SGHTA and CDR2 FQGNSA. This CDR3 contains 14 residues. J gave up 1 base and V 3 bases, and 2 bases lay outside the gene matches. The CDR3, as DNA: TGTGCCAGCAGCTTCACAGGGGTCCAAGAGACCCAGTACTTC. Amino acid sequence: CASSFTGVQETQYF.

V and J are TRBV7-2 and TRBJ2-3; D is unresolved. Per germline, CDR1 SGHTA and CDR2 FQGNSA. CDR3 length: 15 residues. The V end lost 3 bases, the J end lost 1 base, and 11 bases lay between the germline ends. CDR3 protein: CASSFSGSGTDTQYF. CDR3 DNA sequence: TGTGCCAGCAGCTTCTCCGGTTCAGGCACAGATACGCAGTATTTT.

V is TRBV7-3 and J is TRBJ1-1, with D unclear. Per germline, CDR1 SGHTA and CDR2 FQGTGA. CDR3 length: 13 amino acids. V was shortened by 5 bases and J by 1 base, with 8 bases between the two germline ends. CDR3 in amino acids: CASSEGPNTEAFF. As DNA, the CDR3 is TGTGCCAGCAGCGAGGGTCCGAACACTGAAGCTTTCTTT.

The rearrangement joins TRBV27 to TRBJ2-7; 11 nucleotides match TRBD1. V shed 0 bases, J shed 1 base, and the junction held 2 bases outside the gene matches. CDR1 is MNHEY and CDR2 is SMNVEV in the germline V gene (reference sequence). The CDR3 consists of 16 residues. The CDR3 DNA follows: TGTGCCAGCAGTTTATCGGGGACAGGGGGATCCTACGAGCAGTACTTC. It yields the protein CASSLSGTGGSYEQYF.

The CDR3 loop is CASSLGALGRGSTDTQYF. The CDR3 nucleotides read TGTGCCAGCAGTTTAGGCGCGTTAGGGCGGGGAAGCACAGATACGCAGTATTTT. The chain couples TRBV27 to TRBJ2-3; D is possibly TRBD2 (6 bases). V shed 2 bases and J shed 0 bases, with 18 bases lying between them. The CDR3 runs to 18 residues. CDR1 is MNHEY, CDR2 SMNVEV, per germline (reference sequence).

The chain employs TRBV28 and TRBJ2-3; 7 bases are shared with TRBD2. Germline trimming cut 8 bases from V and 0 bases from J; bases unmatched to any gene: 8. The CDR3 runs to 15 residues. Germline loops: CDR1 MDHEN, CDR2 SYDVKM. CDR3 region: CASSISGTSTDTQYF. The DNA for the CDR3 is TGTGCCAGCTCGATAAGCGGGACTAGCACAGATACGCAGTATTTT.

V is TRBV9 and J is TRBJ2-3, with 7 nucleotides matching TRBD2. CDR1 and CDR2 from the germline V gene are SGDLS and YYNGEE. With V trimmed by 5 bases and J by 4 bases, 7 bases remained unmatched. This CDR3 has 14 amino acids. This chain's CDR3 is CASRLGEGSDTQYF. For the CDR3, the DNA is TGTGCCAGCAGATTGGGGGAGGGGTCAGATACGCAGTATTTT.

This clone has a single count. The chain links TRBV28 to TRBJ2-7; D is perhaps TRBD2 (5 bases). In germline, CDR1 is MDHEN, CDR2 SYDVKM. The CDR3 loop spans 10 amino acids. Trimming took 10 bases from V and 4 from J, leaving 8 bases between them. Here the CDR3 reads CATSGYEQYF. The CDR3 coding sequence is TGTGCCACCTCGGGATACGAGCAGTACTTC.

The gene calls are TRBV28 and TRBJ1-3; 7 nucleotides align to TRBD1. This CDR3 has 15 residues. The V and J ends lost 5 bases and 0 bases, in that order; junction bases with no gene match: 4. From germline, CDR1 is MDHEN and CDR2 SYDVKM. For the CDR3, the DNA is TGTGCCAGCAGTGCAGGGGGGATCTCTGGAAACACCATATATTTT. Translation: CASSAGGISGNTIYF.

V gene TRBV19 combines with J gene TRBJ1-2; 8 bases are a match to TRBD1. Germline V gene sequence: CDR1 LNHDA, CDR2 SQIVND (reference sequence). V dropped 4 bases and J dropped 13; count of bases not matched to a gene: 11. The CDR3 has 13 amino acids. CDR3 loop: CASSTLDRGDFTF. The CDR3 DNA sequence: TGTGCCAGTAGTACCCTAGACAGGGGCGATTTCACCTTC.

The CDR3, as DNA: TGTGCCAGCAGTATGGTCAACCTGAATGAAAAACTGTTTTTT. Protein: CASSMVNLNEKLFF. This rearrangement joins TRBV25-1 to TRBJ1-4; no definite D call. The germline gives CDR1 MGHDK, CDR2 SYGVNS. Between the trimmed V and J ends, which lost 5 bases and 5 bases, there was a span of 12 bases. The length of the CDR3 is 14 residues.